This TCR beta chain came from a study of identical twins. Germline V gives CDR1 SEHNR, CDR2 FQNEAQ (reference sequence). Trimming took 5 bases from V and 3 from J, leaving 14 bases between them. This CDR3 region has 14 residues. TCRdb analysed the 5' RACE reads with MiXCR anew, one entry per CDR3 protein. This sample carries some 440,000 distinct CDR3 sequences, 24% of them seen once, and the ten largest clones take roughly 2.8%. In addition, the sample was reused for a study of T cells expressing NK-cell markers.

The receptor was isolated from a woman between 18 and 30 years old in good health. The chain combines TRBV7-9 with TRBJ2-7; D gene unclear. Sequenced material: CD4+ T cells sorted from blood. CDR3 nucleotides: TGTGCCAGCAGCGTACTCCTCGGCGGCTACGAGCAGTACTTC. Residues: CASSVLLGGYEQYF.